These T cell receptor beta chains were read from a single sample in a study. TCRdb re-analysed the reads in MiXCR, keeping a single row per CDR3 protein. The sample records 4,000 to 5,000 distinct CDR3 sequences, roughly 10% being singletons. The sequencing input was CD4+ T cells from peripheral blood. The receptors here all came from a human donor with rheumatoid arthritis. CDR3s leave out the opening cysteine and the closing phenylalanine or tryptophan. The D gene is left open where the match is weak. Only some rows state a clone size, as once, few, many or a class for expanded clones.

size | D | J | V | length | CDR3
many | NA | TRBJ1-5 | TRBV7-2 | 11 | ASSLTNDQPQH
few | NA | TRBJ2-2 | TRBV7-2 | 12 | ASSLKHSTGELF
many | NA | TRBJ2-3 | TRBV9 | 10 | ASSPAGDTQY
medium-sized | NA | TRBJ2-7 | TRBV2 | 11 | ASLSRTSYEQY
medium-sized | TRBD1 | TRBJ2-6 | TRBV20-1 | 16 | SAREVGTGGSGANVLT
many | TRBD1 | TRBJ2-5 | TRBV7-2 | 13 | ASSLTGQGGQTQY
few | NA | TRBJ2-3 | TRBV28 | 12 | ASSPNRVQDTQY
medium-sized | TRBD2 | TRBJ2-7 | TRBV7-9 | 16 | ASSLDIFGTSGPYEQY
few | NA | TRBJ1-2 | TRBV18 | 11 | ASSPDGDYGYT
many | NA | TRBJ1-5 | TRBV19 | 16 | ASSRAAGRYYSNQPQH
medium-sized | NA | TRBJ2-3 | TRBV20-1 | 11 | SASSASADTQY
medium-sized | NA | TRBJ2-3 | TRBV2 | 10 | ASRGSTDTQY
medium-sized | NA | TRBJ2-3 | TRBV6-1 | 15 | ASREARSSIGTDTQY
medium-sized | NA | TRBJ1-2 | TRBV20-1 | 10 | SASGPGGGYT
medium-sized | TRBD1 | TRBJ1-1 | TRBV7-9 | 16 | ASSSFPGQGFSNTEAF
few | NA | TRBJ1-4 | TRBV29-1 | 10 | SVDGGGEKLF
many | TRBD1 | TRBJ2-7 | TRBV29-1 | 12 | SVEGDRGTYEQY
many | NA | TRBJ2-3 | TRBV29-1 | 11 | SVLASGTDTQY
few | NA | TRBJ2-7 | TRBV3-1 | 11 | ASSQDAGLAPY
few | NA | TRBJ1-5 | TRBV6-1 | 15 | ASSPATSTGSDQPQH
many | NA | TRBJ1-5 | TRBV7-2 | 12 | ASSTQGQGQPQH
medium-sized | NA | TRBJ2-3 | TRBV4-2 | 10 | ASSQAADTQY
NA | NA | TRBJ2-7 | TRBV2 | 11 | ASTVGGLYEQY
many | NA | TRBJ2-3 | TRBV12-3/TRBV12-4 | 12 | ASSSGLDRDTQY
few | NA | TRBJ1-4 | TRBV19 | 12 | ASSDTYRNEKLF
few | TRBD1 | TRBJ2-2 | TRBV29-1 | 13 | SVCGTGGFAGELF
medium-sized | NA | TRBJ1-6 | TRBV7-8 | 13 | ASSFQILGGSPLH
many | NA | TRBJ1-5 | TRBV20-1 | 15 | SARDLARGIGNQPQH
many | TRBD2 | TRBJ2-7 | TRBV20-1 | 15 | SARDGAGTSGMYEQY
many | TRBD2 | TRBJ2-5 | TRBV20-1 | 11 | SAPGLAGETQY
few | TRBD2 | TRBJ2-1 | TRBV28 | 16 | ASPPGLAENPSYNEQF
medium-sized | TRBD1 | TRBJ2-3 | TRBV7-3 | 13 | ASSGTGQGADTQY
few | NA | TRBJ2-1 | TRBV19 | 10 | ASSILGREQF
few | NA | TRBJ2-1 | TRBV11-2 | 17 | ASSKLRSLGAPGMDEQF
medium-sized | NA | TRBJ2-7 | TRBV29-1 | 8 | SAGTLEQY
medium-sized | NA | TRBJ1-5 | TRBV6-1 | 13 | ASSGAPRGNQPQH
many | NA | TRBJ1-2 | TRBV29-1 | 11 | SVGRQEPYGYT
medium-sized | NA | TRBJ1-5 | TRBV20-1 | 13 | SARPLRDNYQPQH
many | NA | TRBJ1-3 | TRBV4-1 | 12 | ASRPRNSGNTIY
NA | NA | TRBJ1-2 | TRBV11-3 | 11 | ASSPGQIYGYT
many | NA | TRBJ1-2 | TRBV29-1 | 12 | SVDLLGDSRGYT
medium-sized | TRBD2 | TRBJ2-1 | TRBV2 | 12 | ATATPSGRDEQF
many | NA | TRBJ2-1 | TRBV7-3 | 10 | ASSLGLGEQF
many | TRBD2 | TRBJ2-7 | TRBV20-1 | 16 | SASPGLAGALLPYEQY
NA | NA | TRBJ2-1 | TRBV24-1 | 10 | ATSDPGNEQF
many | NA | TRBJ2-3 | TRBV12-5 | 14 | ASGPSTGTVTDTQY
medium-sized | NA | TRBJ2-7 | TRBV29-1 | 10 | SVEVTGYEQY
medium-sized | TRBD1 | TRBJ1-5 | TRBV30 | 12 | AYTTGGGNQPQH
many | TRBD1 | TRBJ1-1 | TRBV3-1 | 13 | ASSPNDRGPTEAF
many | NA | TRBJ2-1 | TRBV11-3 | 12 | ASSLGASSNEQF
medium-sized | NA | TRBJ1-1 | TRBV3-1 | 12 | ASSQVPGVAEAF
many | TRBD2 | TRBJ2-3 | TRBV30 | 13 | ASMVIAGVVDTQY
many | NA | TRBJ2-7 | TRBV11-2 | 11 | ASSLVLGYEQY